A selection of T cell receptor beta chains follows, all from one sample in a study of blood T cell repertoires in COVID-19. Sequenced by immunoSEQ multiplex PCR; TCRdb stores in-frame clones only, minus some. The table has a few hundred thousand clones, 85% to 90% seen once. The sequenced sample consisted of peripheral blood. These receptors originate from a woman aged 50 to 65 with active or convalescent COVID-19. Both conserved end residues are part of each CDR3. A D gene is named only where the DNA matches it firmly. Clone size is given for some rows only: seen once, a few or many times, or a class if the clone is expanded.

J gene,D gene,clone size,V gene,CDR3 DNA,CDR3 protein
TRBJ2-2,TRBD2,.,TRBV7-3,TGTGCCAGCAGCTTATATCCTGGACTAGCGTTCGCCGGGGAGCTGTTTTTT,CASSLYPGLAFAGELFF
TRBJ2-2,.,.,TRBV7-8,TGTGCCAGCAGCTTATTGGGTGCAGGGAACACCGGGGAGCTGTTTTTT,CASSLLGAGNTGELFF
TRBJ1-1,.,once,TRBV25-1,TGTGCCAGCCGAGAAACAGGGCCAAACACTGAAGCTTTCTTT,CASRETGPNTEAFF
TRBJ1-5,TRBD1,.,TRBV28,TGTGCCAGCAGTTACCGCCGGGACAGGGGGCGTGTCGGCAATCAGCCCCAGCATTTT,CASSYRRDRGRVGNQPQHF
TRBJ1-1,.,.,TRBV5-8,TGTGCCAGCAGCTTGGGGTGGAGGGCGGGCACTGAAGCTTTCTTT,CASSLGWRAGTEAFF
TRBJ1-2,TRBD1,.,TRBV6-5,TGTGCCAGCAGGGGGACAGGCGTCTATGGCTACACCTTC,CASRGTGVYGYTF
TRBJ2-3,TRBD2,.,TRBV27,TGTGCCAGCAATCCAGGTGACGGAGGGGATAAATCGGCGGGAGGGAGCACAGATACGCAGTATTTT,CASNPGDGGDKSAGGSTDTQYF
TRBJ1-2,TRBD1,.,TRBV4-2,TGTGCCAGCAGTGGACAGGTCTATGGCTACACCTTC,CASSGQVYGYTF
TRBJ2-1,TRBD2,once,TRBV4-1,TGCGCCAGCAGCCAAGTGCGAACTAGCGGGGGCCTCTCGAGCTCCTACAATGAGCAGTTCTTC,CASSQVRTSGGLSSSYNEQFF
TRBJ2-5,.,.,TRBV11-2,TGTGCCAGCAGCTTATTTCTCGCGCCAGAGACCCAGTACTTC,CASSLFLAPETQYF
TRBJ2-7,.,.,TRBV5-4,TGTGCCAGCAAGCAGGGTGGGTCCTACGAGCAGTACTTC,CASKQGGSYEQYF
TRBJ1-2,TRBD1,.,TRBV4-3,TGCGCCAGCAGCCTAACAGGGGGCCCCAATAACTATGGCTACACCTTC,CASSLTGGPNNYGYTF
TRBJ2-7,.,.,TRBV6-5,TGTGCCAGCAGTTACTCGGCAGGGGATTACGAGCAGTACTTC,CASSYSAGDYEQYF
TRBJ2-1,.,.,TRBV9,TGTGCCAGCAGCGTAAGTCCAGGGTACAATGAGCAGTTCTTC,CASSVSPGYNEQFF
TRBJ2-5,.,few,TRBV7-2,TGTGCCAGCAGCGGAAACCAGGGTGGGGAGACCCAGTACTTC,CASSGNQGGETQYF
TRBJ2-6,TRBD1,.,TRBV10-2,TGCGCCAGCAGTTCGACAGGGACACTGACTGGGGCCAACGTCCTGACTTTC,CASSSTGTLTGANVLTF
TRBJ2-5,.,.,TRBV5-1,TGCGCCAGCAGCTTAGGTTGGCGGGCGAACCAAGAGACCCAGTACTTC,CASSLGWRANQETQYF
TRBJ1-1,TRBD1,.,TRBV5-4,TGTGCCAGCAGCTCCGGACAGGGGAACACTGAAGCTTTCTTT,CASSSGQGNTEAFF
TRBJ1-1,.,many,TRBV7-9,TGTGCCAGCAGCTTTGAGGGGGTTGGGACTGAAGCTTTCTTT,CASSFEGVGTEAFF
TRBJ1-1,TRBD1,.,TRBV27,TGTGCCAGCAAGTCCGGGACAGGGTTTACTGAAGCTTTCTTT,CASKSGTGFTEAFF
TRBJ1-2,TRBD1,.,TRBV3-1/TRBV3-2,TGTGCCAGCAGCGACCCGACAGGGACGTCCGGCTACACCTTC,CASSDPTGTSGYTF
TRBJ2-7,TRBD1,.,TRBV27,TGTGCCAGCAGTAGGACAGGGGGCTGGTACGAGCAGTACTTC,CASSRTGGWYEQYF
TRBJ1-1,.,.,TRBV5-8,TGTGCCAGCAGCTTGGTAGTTGAAGCTTTCTTT,CASSLVVEAFF
TRBJ2-6,.,.,TRBV11-3,TGTGCCAGCAGCTTAGCCCGGTTGAAGGGGGCCAACGTCCTGACTTTC,CASSLARLKGANVLTF
TRBJ1-3,TRBD1,.,TRBV24-1,TGTGCCACCAGTGAACCGACAGGGTCTGGAAACACCATATATTTT,CATSEPTGSGNTIYF
TRBJ1-2,TRBD1,.,TRBV9,TGTGCCAGCACCCCGGGACAGGTTAACTATGGCTACACCTTC,CASTPGQVNYGYTF
TRBJ2-1,.,.,TRBV7-3,TGTGCCAGCAGCTTAGTTAACAATGAGCAGTTCTTC,CASSLVNNEQFF
TRBJ2-7,.,.,TRBV5-1,TGCGCCAGCAGCTTGGCTCGCCAGGGGAGCTCCTACGAGCAGTACTTC,CASSLARQGSSYEQYF
TRBJ1-3,.,.,TRBV30,TGTGCCTGGACCGACAAGTCAAGGGGAAACACCATATATTTT,CAWTDKSRGNTIYF
TRBJ1-4,.,.,TRBV3-1/TRBV3-2,TGTGCCAGCAGCCAGAGTGACAGAAGGGGCGAAAAACTGTTTTTT,CASSQSDRRGEKLFF
TRBJ2-5,TRBD2,.,TRBV5-6,TGTGCCAGCAGCTTGGTGTCGGGGGGGACCCAGTACTTC,CASSLVSGGTQYF
TRBJ1-2,.,.,TRBV5-1,TGCGCCAGCAGCTTGGACGGCACCACAGAGGGTGGCTACACCTTC,CASSLDGTTEGGYTF
TRBJ1-6,.,medium-sized,TRBV18,TGTGCCAGCTCACCACTTGGCGGAAGCACAGGGAGTTCACCCCTCCACTTT,CASSPLGGSTGSSPLHF
TRBJ2-7,.,.,TRBV10-3,TGTGCCATCAGTGGGGCACGCGGGACCGAACTAAACTACGAGCAGTACTTC,CAISGARGTELNYEQYF
TRBJ1-1,.,.,TRBV7-3,TGTGCCAGCAGCTTCACAGGGACCACTGAAGCTTTCTTT,CASSFTGTTEAFF
TRBJ1-1,.,.,TRBV19,TGTGCCAGTAGTATAACCGGGCAGGGTGTGGGATTGAACACTGAAGCTTTCTTT,CASSITGQGVGLNTEAFF
TRBJ1-1,TRBD1,.,TRBV6-2/TRBV6-3,TGTGCCAGCATCCCCCACAGGGGTCCCACTGAAGCTTTCTTT,CASIPHRGPTEAFF
TRBJ1-5,.,.,TRBV4-1,TGCGCCAGCAGCCAAGTTTGGTTAGGGGGAGGGCAGCCCCAGCATTTT,CASSQVWLGGGQPQHF
TRBJ1-2,.,once,TRBV30,TGTGCCTCGCACAGGGCGAACTATGGCTACACCTTC,CASHRANYGYTF
TRBJ2-5,.,.,TRBV9,TGTGCCAGCAGCGTTAGCGGATACCAAGAGACCCAGTACTTC,CASSVSGYQETQYF
TRBJ1-2,TRBD1,.,TRBV11-3,TGTGCCAGCAGCTGCATTCGGCAGGGGGCGCGAGGCTACACCTTC,CASSCIRQGARGYTF
TRBJ2-1,TRBD1,.,TRBV18,TGTGCCAGCTCAACCGGGACAGGGAGAGACAATGAGCAGTTCTTC,CASSTGTGRDNEQFF
TRBJ2-5,.,.,TRBV18,TGTGCCAGCTCACCTATGCACGGGGAGACCCAGTACTTC,CASSPMHGETQYF
TRBJ2-7,TRBD2,.,TRBV4-2,TGTGCCAGCAGCTATACTAGCGGGAGCTTCTACGAGCAGTACTTC,CASSYTSGSFYEQYF
TRBJ1-2,TRBD1,.,TRBV3-1/TRBV3-2,TGTGCCAGCAGCCAAGAAAACCCCGCCAGGACAGGGAACTATGGCTACACCTTC,CASSQENPARTGNYGYTF
TRBJ1-2,.,.,TRBV18,TGTGCCAGCTCATTGTTCGGGGAAACCTATGGCTACACCTTC,CASSLFGETYGYTF
TRBJ2-1,TRBD2,.,TRBV7-3,TGTGCCAGCAGCTTAAGGGCGGGAGGGCCGTACAATGAGCAGTTCTTC,CASSLRAGGPYNEQFF
TRBJ2-1,TRBD2,once,TRBV10-3,TGTGCCATCAGTGAGACTAGCGGGAGGGCGGGTGAGAATGAGCAGTTCTTC,CAISETSGRAGENEQFF
TRBJ1-1,TRBD1,.,TRBV4-2,TGTGCCAGCAGCCATGGACAGGGGGTGAACACTGAAGCTTTCTTT,CASSHGQGVNTEAFF
TRBJ2-2,TRBD1,.,TRBV6-2/TRBV6-3,TGTGCCAGCAGTACGTTACAGGGGACCGGGGAGCTGTTTTTT,CASSTLQGTGELFF
TRBJ1-3,TRBD1,.,TRBV10-3,TGTGCCATCAGTGACTCCGGGACAGGGGGCCTTGGAAACACCATATATTTT,CAISDSGTGGLGNTIYF
TRBJ1-2,TRBD1,.,TRBV2,TGTGCCACCAAAGAGAATAACCCGGGGACAGGGCATGGCTACACCTTC,CATKENNPGTGHGYTF
TRBJ1-2,TRBD1,.,TRBV7-2,TGTGCCAGCAGCTTATCAGGACAGGGTAACTATGGCTACACCTTC,CASSLSGQGNYGYTF